What follows are 21 T cell receptor beta chains derived from one specimen sequenced in a study of cytomegalovirus exposure and HLA in healthy donors. The PCR was carried out with 60 Vbeta primers and 13 Jbeta primers. Produced via immunoSEQ multiplex PCR; TCRdb's table is partial and in-frame only. The repertoire consists of some 120,000 clones, with about 80% occurring once and the leading ten covering roughly 3.7%. Input material: PBMCs. The receptor set was obtained from a woman in her 40s in good health and CMV-seropositive.

The chain employs TRBV4-3 and TRBJ2-7; 10 bases map to TRBD1. Germline CDR1 and CDR2: LGHNA and YSLEER. V lost 2 bases and J lost 6; bases outside the gene matches: 7. This CDR3 spans 15 amino acids. The CDR3 coding sequence is TGCGCCAGCAGCCAATGGGACAGGGGAGGAAGCGAGCAGTACTTC. This encodes CASSQWDRGGSEQYF.

The chain couples TRBV27 to TRBJ2-7; TRBD1 matches 10 bases. The J segment lost 4 bases and the V segment lost 6 bases, leaving 6 bases of the junction unmatched. The germline CDR1 and CDR2 sequences are MNHEY and SMNVEV (reference sequence). The CDR3 covers 14 residues. The CDR3 DNA reads as TGTGCCAGCAGGTCCGGGACAGGGGTATACGAGCAGTACTTC. This translates into CASRSGTGVYEQYF.

This chain joins TRBV5-1 and TRBJ1-1; 8 nucleotides line up with TRBD1. Per germline, CDR1 SGHRS and CDR2 YFSETQ. This CDR3 has 13 amino acids. After removal of 5 bases from V and 4 bases from J, the junction contained 4 bases not matched to a gene. CDR3 amino acids: CASSQGAGTEAFF. The CDR3 coding sequence is TGCGCCAGCAGTCAGGGGGCTGGCACTGAAGCTTTCTTT.

The chain has TRBV2 and TRBJ2-1; 12 nucleotides match TRBD2. Germline V gene lookup returns CDR1 SNHLY and CDR2 FYNNEI. This CDR3 is built from 17 residues. With V trimmed by 2 bases and J by 3 bases, 5 bases remained unmatched. The CDR3 reads CASSERLAGVVYNEQFF. The CDR3 nucleotides read TGTGCCAGCAGTGAACGACTAGCGGGAGTGGTCTACAATGAGCAGTTCTTC. Full variable domain (rest looked up from reference TRBV2 and TRBJ2-1): EPEVTQTPSHQVTQMGQEVILRCVPISNHLYFYWYRQILGQKVEFLVSFYNNEISEKSEIFDDQFSVERPDGSNFTLKIRSTKLEDSAMYFCASSERLAGVVYNEQFFGPGTRLTVL.

This clone was recorded only once. J is TRBJ1-1 and V is TRBV19, with D unresolved. CDR3 length: 13 residues. Trimming removed 4 bases from V and 6 bases from J, with 12 bases in between. The germline gives CDR1 LNHDA, CDR2 SQIVND (reference sequence). CDR3 coding DNA: TGTGCCAGTAGTACTCGGGATCTGGCTGAAGCTTTCTTT. Protein sequence: CASSTRDLAEAFF.

This chain joins TRBV19 and TRBJ2-7; 11 bases agree with TRBD1. Unmatched junction bases numbered 9, after V lost 6 bases and J lost 2 bases. There are 16 residues in the CDR3. The germline gives CDR1 LNHDA, CDR2 SQIVND (reference sequence). The CDR3 region is CASSHRPGQGAYEQYF. The CDR3, as DNA: TGTGCCAGTAGCCACCGACCGGGACAGGGGGCCTACGAGCAGTACTTC.

This chain joins TRBV19 and TRBJ1-2; TRBD1 matches at 7 bases. J gave up 2 bases and V 6 bases, and 3 bases lay outside the gene matches. The CDR3 sequence is 13 residues long. The germline CDR1 and CDR2 sequences are LNHDA and SQIVND (reference sequence). CDR3 DNA: TGTGCCAGTAGCCCGACAGGGAACTATGGCTACACCTTC. Translated: CASSPTGNYGYTF.

The rearrangement uses TRBV5-1 and TRBJ2-5; D might be TRBD2 (6 bases). V dropped 0 bases and J dropped 4 bases, with 13 bases sitting between them. CDR3 length: 15 amino acids. From germline, CDR1 is SGHRS and CDR2 YFSETQ. Here the CDR3 reads CASSLDGRSVETQYF. The CDR3 nucleotides read TGCGCCAGCAGCTTGGACGGGAGAAGTGTAGAGACCCAGTACTTC.

V usage is TRBV18 and J usage is TRBJ2-1; 13 bases match TRBD2. The V and J ends lost 3 bases and 9 bases, in that order; junction bases with no gene match: 8. From germline, CDR1 is KGHSH and CDR2 LQKENI. The CDR3 has 16 residues. CDR3 nucleotide sequence: TGTGCCAGCTCACCCCAAAGACTAGCGGGAGGTGGTGAGCAGTTCTTC. This codes for CASSPQRLAGGGEQFF.

A single count supports this clone. The chain combines TRBV6-6 with TRBJ2-5; D might be TRBD2 (6 bases). Trimming removed 0 bases at V and 5 bases at J, with 13 bases between. Germline V gene lookup returns CDR1 MNHNY and CDR2 SVGAGI (reference sequence). The CDR3 runs to 15 residues. The CDR3 nucleotides read TGTGCCAGCAGTTACTCGATAGCGGTTGAGGAGACCCAGTACTTC. Amino acid sequence: CASSYSIAVEETQYF.

This clone was recorded a few times. The chain carries TRBV14 and TRBJ2-7, with a tentative D call TRBD1 (5 bases). The CDR3 is 11 residues long. V shed 1 base and J shed 7 bases, with 5 bases lying between them. Germline CDR1 SGHDN, CDR2 FVKESK. The CDR3 region has the DNA TGTGCCAGCAGCCAAGGGACAGAGCAGTACTTC. It specifies CASSQGTEQYF.

This clone occurred once. The chain joins TRBV27 to TRBJ2-7, with 14 positions matching TRBD2. Germline CDR1 and CDR2: MNHEY and SMNVEV (reference sequence). The CDR3 has 19 amino acids. Losses at the gene ends were 2 bases for V and 4 bases for J; bases not matched to a gene: 13. CDR3 DNA sequence: TGTGCCAGCAGTTTAGGCGCCCGGGGACTAGCGGGAGCTGTTTACGAGCAGTACTTC. Protein product: CASSLGARGLAGAVYEQYF.

The chain uses TRBV19 and TRBJ1-5; 7 bases are shared with TRBD1. CDR3 length: 15 residues. CDR1 is LNHDA and CDR2 is SQIVND in the germline V gene (reference sequence). The CDR3 reads CASSNRDSNNQPQHF. Here the CDR3 DNA reads TGTGCGTCGTCCAACCGGGACAGCAACAATCAGCCCCAGCATTTT.

The chain carries TRBV9 and TRBJ2-5; possibly TRBD2 for D (6 bases). The CDR3 contains 14 residues. Trimming stripped 3 bases from V and 5 bases from J, with 14 bases between. CDR1 is SGDLS, CDR2 YYNGEE, per germline. In nucleotides, the CDR3 is TGTGCCAGCAGCGCGAGGGTGGCGGGGGAGACCCAGTACTTC. Its translation is CASSARVAGETQYF.

V gene TRBV5-5 combines with J gene TRBJ2-7; D may be TRBD2 (5 bases). The V end lost 4 bases, the J end lost 7 bases, and 27 bases lay between the germline ends. The CDR3 covers 17 residues. Germline lookup yields CDR1 SGHKS and CDR2 YYEKEE (reference sequence). The CDR3 DNA is TGTGCCAGCAGCCAGGTAGGAGCGGTGCCCCTGAGGTGGGAGCAGTACTTC. Its translation: CASSQVGAVPLRWEQYF. The full variable domain, completed using reference TRBV5-5 and TRBJ2-7, is DAGVTQSPTHLIKTRGQQVTLRCSPISGHKSVSWYQQVLGQGPQFIFQYYEKEERGRGNFPDRFSARQFPNYSSELNVNALLLGDSALYLCASSQVGAVPLRWEQYFGPGTRLTVT.

The rearrangement links TRBV5-6 to TRBJ2-7; D is undetermined. V was shortened by 0 bases and J by 5 bases, with 12 bases between the two germline ends. Germline values: CDR1 SGHDT, CDR2 YYEEEE. The CDR3 is 14 amino acids. The CDR3, as DNA: TGTGCCAGCAGCTTGGAAGAGATTTTCCACGAGCAGTACTTC. Its translation is CASSLEEIFHEQYF.

J is TRBJ2-2 and V is TRBV6-5; TRBD2 aligns across 10 bases. J was trimmed by 7 bases and V by 3 bases; bases with no gene match: 5. In germline, CDR1 is MNHEY, CDR2 SVGAGI. The CDR3 contains 15 residues. For the CDR3, the DNA is TGTGCCAGCAGTTATCGAGCGGGAGGGAGCGGGGAGCTGTTTTTT. Its protein product is CASSYRAGGSGELFF.

The gene calls are TRBV6-5 and TRBJ2-1; the D gene is possibly TRBD2 (5 bases). V gave up 8 bases and J gave up 0 bases, with 14 bases separating them. The CDR3 loop spans 15 amino acids. Germline V lookup: CDR1 MNHEY, CDR2 SVGAGI. The CDR3 reads CASGLGVSSYNEQFF. In nucleotides, the CDR3 is TGTGCCAGCGGCCTCGGGGTTAGCTCCTACAATGAGCAGTTCTTC.

V and J are TRBV7-9 and TRBJ2-7; 9 nucleotides agree with TRBD2. The length of the CDR3 is 16 residues. Per germline, CDR1 SEHNR and CDR2 FQNEAQ (reference sequence). Unmatched junction bases numbered 12, after V lost 2 bases and J lost 7 bases. In DNA form, the CDR3 reads TGTGCCAGCAGCTTATTACCTAGCGGGACGTCGTCGGAGCAGTACTTC. Translating gives CASSLLPSGTSSEQYF. The variable domain in full, completed from reference TRBV7-9 and TRBJ2-7, reads DTGVSQNPRHKITKRGQNVTFRCDPISEHNRLYWYRQTLGQGPEFLTYFQNEAQLEKSRLLSDRFSAERPKGSFSTLEIQRTEQGDSAMYLCASSLLPSGTSSEQYFGPGTRLTVT.

The chain is built from TRBV19 and TRBJ1-5, with 10 nucleotides matching TRBD1. V shed 4 bases and J 0 bases; nucleotides not matched to a gene: 3. The CDR3 has 16 residues. CDR1 is LNHDA and CDR2 is SQIVND in the germline V gene (reference sequence). The CDR3 is CASSRDRGLSNQPQHF. The CDR3 bases are TGTGCCAGTAGTAGAGACAGGGGGCTTAGCAATCAGCCCCAGCATTTT.

The gene calls are TRBV10-1 and TRBJ1-1; D gene uncertain. This CDR3 contains 13 residues. Germline V CDR1 and CDR2: WNHNN, SYGVQD (reference sequence). Trimming took off 5 bases at V and 1 base at J, with 8 bases between the two ends. CDR3 coding DNA: TGCGCCAGCAGTAGGGAGGGGAACACTGAAGCTTTCTTT. It translates to CASSREGNTEAFF.